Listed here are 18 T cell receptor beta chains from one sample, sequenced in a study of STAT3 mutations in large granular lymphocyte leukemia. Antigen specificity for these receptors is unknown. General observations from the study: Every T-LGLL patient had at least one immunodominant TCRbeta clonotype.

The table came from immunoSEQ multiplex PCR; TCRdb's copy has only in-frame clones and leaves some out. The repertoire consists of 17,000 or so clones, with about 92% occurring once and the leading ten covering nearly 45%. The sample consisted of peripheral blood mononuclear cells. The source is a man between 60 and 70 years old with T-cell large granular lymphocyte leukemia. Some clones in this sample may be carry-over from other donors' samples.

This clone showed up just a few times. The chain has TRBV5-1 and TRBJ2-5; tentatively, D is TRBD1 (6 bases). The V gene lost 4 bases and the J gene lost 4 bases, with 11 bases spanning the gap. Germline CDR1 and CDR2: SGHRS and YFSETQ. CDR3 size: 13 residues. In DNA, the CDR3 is TGCGCCAGCAGCCTCGAGGGGGTAGAGACCCAGTACTTC. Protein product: CASSLEGVETQYF.

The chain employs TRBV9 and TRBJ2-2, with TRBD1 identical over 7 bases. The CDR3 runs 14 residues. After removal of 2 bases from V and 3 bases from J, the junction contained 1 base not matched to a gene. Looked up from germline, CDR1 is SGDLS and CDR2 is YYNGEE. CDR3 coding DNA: TGTGCCAGCAGCGTTACAGGGGACACCGGGGAGCTGTTTTTT. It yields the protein CASSVTGDTGELFF.

The CDR3 loop is CASNWGGSYNEQFF. CDR3 bases: TGTGCCAGCAACTGGGGCGGCTCCTACAATGAGCAGTTCTTC. The gene calls are TRBV11-2 and TRBJ2-1; D possibly corresponds to TRBD1 (5 bases). CDR1 is SGHAT and CDR2 is FQNNGV in the germline V gene. The CDR3 sequence is 14 residues long. The germline V and J ends were trimmed by 7 bases and 0 bases, with 10 bases remaining between them.

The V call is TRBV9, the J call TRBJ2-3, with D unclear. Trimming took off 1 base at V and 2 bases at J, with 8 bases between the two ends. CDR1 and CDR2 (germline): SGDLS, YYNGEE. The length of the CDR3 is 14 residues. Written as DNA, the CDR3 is TGTGCCAGCAGCGTAACAGCCTTCACAGATACGCAGTATTTT. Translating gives CASSVTAFTDTQYF.

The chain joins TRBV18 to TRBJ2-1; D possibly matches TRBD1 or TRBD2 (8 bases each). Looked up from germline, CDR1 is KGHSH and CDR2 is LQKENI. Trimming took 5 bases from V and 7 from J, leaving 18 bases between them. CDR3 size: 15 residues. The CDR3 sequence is CASSARGREANEQFF. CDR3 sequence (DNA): TGTGCCAGCTCAGCCAGGGGGCGGGAGGCGAATGAGCAGTTCTTC.

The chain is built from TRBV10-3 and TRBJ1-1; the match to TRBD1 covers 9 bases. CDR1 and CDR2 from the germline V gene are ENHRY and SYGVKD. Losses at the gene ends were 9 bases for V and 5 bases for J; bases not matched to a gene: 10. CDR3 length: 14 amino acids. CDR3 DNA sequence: TGTGCCATAACAGGGGGCCCCTCTAGGACTGAAGCTTTCTTT. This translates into CAITGGPSRTEAFF.

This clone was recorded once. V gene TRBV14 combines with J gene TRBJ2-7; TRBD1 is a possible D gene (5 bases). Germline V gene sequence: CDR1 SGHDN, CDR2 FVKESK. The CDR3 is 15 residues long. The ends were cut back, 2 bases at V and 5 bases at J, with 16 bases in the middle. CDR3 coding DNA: TGTGCCAGCAGCCAACTCCCTAGGGGCCGGAACGAGCAGTACTTC. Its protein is CASSQLPRGRNEQYF.

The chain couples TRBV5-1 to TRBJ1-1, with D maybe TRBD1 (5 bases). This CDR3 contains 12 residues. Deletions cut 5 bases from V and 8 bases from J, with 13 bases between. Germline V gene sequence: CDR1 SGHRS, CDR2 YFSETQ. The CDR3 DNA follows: TGCGCCAGCAGGGGGACGGAAGGGGAAGCTTTCTTT. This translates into CASRGTEGEAFF.

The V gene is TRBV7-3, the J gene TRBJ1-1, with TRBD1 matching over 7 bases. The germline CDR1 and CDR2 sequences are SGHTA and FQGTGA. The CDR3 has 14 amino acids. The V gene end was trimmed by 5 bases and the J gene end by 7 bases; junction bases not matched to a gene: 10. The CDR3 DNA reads TGTGCCAGCAGCCCGGGAACGTACAGGGGTGAAGCTTTCTTT. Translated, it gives CASSPGTYRGEAFF.

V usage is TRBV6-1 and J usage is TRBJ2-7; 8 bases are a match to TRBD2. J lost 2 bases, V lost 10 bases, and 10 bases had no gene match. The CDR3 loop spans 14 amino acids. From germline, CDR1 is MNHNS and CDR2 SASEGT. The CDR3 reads CATKSVAGTYEQYF. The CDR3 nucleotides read TGTGCCACCAAATCAGTAGCGGGAACCTACGAGCAGTACTTC.

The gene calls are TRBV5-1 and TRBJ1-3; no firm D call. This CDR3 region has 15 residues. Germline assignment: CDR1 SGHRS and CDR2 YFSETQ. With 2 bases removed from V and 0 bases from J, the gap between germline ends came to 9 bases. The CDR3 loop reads CASSFDTGSGNTIYF. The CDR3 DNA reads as TGCGCCAGCAGCTTTGACACCGGCTCTGGAAACACCATATATTTT.

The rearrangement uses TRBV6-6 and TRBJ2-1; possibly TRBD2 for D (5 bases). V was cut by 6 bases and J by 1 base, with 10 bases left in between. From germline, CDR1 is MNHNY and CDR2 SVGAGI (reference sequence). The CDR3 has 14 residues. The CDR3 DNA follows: TGTGCCAGCAGACCCCGGACTTCCTACAATGAGCAGTTCTTC. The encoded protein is CASRPRTSYNEQFF.

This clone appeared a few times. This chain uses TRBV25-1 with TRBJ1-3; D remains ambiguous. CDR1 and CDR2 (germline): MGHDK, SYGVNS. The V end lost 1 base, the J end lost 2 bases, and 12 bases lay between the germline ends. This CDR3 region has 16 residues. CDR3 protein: CASSESSQFPGNTIYF. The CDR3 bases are TGTGCCAGCAGTGAATCGTCACAGTTTCCTGGAAACACCATATATTTT.

The CDR3 protein is CSVVRNMNTEAFF. CDR3 bases: TGCAGCGTTGTCAGAAACATGAACACTGAAGCTTTCTTT. This chain links TRBV29-1 with TRBJ1-1; D gene uncertain. CDR1 SQVTM and CDR2 ANQGSEA come from the germline V gene. The CDR3 extends over 13 amino acids. Trimming cost V 4 bases and J 0 bases, with 9 bases left between them.

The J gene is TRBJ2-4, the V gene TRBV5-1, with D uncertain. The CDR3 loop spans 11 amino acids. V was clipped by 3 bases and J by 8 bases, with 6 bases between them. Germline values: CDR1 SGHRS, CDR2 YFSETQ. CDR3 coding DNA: TGCGCCAGCAGCTCCGAGGACATTCAGTACTTC. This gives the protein CASSSEDIQYF.

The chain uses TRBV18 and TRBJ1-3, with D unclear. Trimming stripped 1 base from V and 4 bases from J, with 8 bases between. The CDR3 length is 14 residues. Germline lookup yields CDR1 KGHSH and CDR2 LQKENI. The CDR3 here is CASSPLNFGNTIYF. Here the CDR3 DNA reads TGTGCCAGCTCACCACTCAACTTCGGAAACACCATATATTTT. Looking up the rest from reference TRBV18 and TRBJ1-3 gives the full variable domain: NAGVMQNPRHLVRRRGQEARLRCSPMKGHSHVYWYRQLPEEGLKFMVYLQKENIIDESGMPKERFSAEFPKEGPSILRIQQVVRGDSAAYFCASSPLNFGNTIYFGEGSWLTVV.

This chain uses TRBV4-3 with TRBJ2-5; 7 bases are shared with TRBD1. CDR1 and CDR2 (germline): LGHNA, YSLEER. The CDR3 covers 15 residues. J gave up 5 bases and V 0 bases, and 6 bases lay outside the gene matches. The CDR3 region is CASSQDGDSGETQYF. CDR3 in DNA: TGCGCCAGCAGCCAAGACGGGGACAGTGGGGAGACCCAGTACTTC.

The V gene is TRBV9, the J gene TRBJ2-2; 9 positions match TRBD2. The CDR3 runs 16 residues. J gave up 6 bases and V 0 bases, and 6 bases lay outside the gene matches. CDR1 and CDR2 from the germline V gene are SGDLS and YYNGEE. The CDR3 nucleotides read TGTGCCAGCAGCGTAGGACCTAGCGGGACGTCCGGGGAGCTGTTTTTT. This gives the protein CASSVGPSGTSGELFF. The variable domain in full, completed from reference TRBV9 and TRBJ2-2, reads DSGVTQTPKHLITATGQRVTLRCSPRSGDLSVYWYQQSLDQGLQFLIQYYNGEERAKGNILERFSAQQFPDLHSELNLSSLELGDSALYFCASSVGPSGTSGELFFGEGSRLTVL.